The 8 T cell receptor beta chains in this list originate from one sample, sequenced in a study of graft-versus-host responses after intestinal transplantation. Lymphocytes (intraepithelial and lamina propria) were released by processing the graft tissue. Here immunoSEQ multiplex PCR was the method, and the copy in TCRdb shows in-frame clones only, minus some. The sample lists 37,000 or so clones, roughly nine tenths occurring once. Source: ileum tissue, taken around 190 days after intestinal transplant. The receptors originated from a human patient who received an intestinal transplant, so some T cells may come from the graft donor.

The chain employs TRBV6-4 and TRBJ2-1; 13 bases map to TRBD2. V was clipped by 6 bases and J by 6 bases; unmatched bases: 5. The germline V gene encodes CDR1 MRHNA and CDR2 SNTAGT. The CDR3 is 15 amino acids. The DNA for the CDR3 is TGTGCCAGCAGCGGACTAGCGGGAGAGGTCAATGAGCAGTTCTTC. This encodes CASSGLAGEVNEQFF.

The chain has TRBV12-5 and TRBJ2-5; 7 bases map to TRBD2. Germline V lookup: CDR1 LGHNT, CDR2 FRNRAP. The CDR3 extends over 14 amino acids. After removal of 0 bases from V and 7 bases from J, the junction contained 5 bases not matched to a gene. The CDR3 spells CASGLVDGGGTQYF. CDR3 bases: TGTGCTAGTGGTTTGGTCGACGGCGGGGGGACCCAGTACTTC. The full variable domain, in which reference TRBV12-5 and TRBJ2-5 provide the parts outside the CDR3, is DARVTQTPRHKVTEMGQEVTMRCQPILGHNTVFWYRQTMMQGLELLAYFRNRAPLDDSGMPKDRFSAEMPDATLATLKIQPSEPRDSAVYFCASGLVDGGGTQYFGPGTRLLVL.

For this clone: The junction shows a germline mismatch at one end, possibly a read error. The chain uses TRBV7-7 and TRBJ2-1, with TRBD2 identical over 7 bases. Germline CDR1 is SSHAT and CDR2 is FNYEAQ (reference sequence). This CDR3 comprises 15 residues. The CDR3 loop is CASSLGGTLTNEQFF. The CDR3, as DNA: TGTGCTAGCAGCTTGGGGGGGACGTTGACGAATGAGCAGTTCTTC.

The CDR3 coding sequence is TGTGCCAGCAGTTCCCATAGCGGGAGTCCCAATGAGCAGTTCTTC. This translates into CASSSHSGSPNEQFF. The rearrangement uses TRBV28 and TRBJ2-1, with 9 nucleotides matching TRBD2. V was clipped by 4 bases and J by 6 bases; unmatched bases: 7. This CDR3 has 15 amino acids. Germline V gene data show CDR1 as MDHEN and CDR2 as SYDVKM.

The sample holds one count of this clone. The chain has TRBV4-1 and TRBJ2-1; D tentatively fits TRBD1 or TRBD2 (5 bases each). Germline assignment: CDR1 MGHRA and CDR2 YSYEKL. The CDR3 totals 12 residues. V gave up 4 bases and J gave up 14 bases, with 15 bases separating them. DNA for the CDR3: TGCGCCAGCAGCCTCCCGGGGCCAGCGGAGTTCTTC. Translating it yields CASSLPGPAEFF.

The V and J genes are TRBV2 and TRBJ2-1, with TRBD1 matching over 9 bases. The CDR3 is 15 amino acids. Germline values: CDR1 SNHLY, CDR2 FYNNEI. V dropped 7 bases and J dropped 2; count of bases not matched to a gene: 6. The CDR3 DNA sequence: TGTGCCAGCACGAGTTGGGACAGGGCCTACAATGAGCAGTTCTTC. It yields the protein CASTSWDRAYNEQFF.

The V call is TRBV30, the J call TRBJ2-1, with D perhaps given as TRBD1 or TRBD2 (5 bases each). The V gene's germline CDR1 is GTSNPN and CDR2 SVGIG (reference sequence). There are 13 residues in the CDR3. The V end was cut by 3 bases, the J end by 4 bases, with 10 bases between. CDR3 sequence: CAWRGVAYNEQFF. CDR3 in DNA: TGTGCCTGGAGGGGGGTGGCGTACAATGAGCAGTTCTTC. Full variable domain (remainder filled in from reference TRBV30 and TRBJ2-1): SQTIHQWPATLVQPVGSPLSLECTVEGTSNPNLYWYRQAAGRGLQLLFYSVGIGQISSEVPQNLSASRPQDRQFILSSKKLLLSDSGFYLCAWRGVAYNEQFFGPGTRLTVL.

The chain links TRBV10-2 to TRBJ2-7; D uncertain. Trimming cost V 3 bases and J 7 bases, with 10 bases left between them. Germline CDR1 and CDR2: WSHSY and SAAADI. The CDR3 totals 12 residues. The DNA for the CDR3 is TGCGCCAGCAGTGACCACGGTACGGAGCAGTACTTC. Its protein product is CASSDHGTEQYF.